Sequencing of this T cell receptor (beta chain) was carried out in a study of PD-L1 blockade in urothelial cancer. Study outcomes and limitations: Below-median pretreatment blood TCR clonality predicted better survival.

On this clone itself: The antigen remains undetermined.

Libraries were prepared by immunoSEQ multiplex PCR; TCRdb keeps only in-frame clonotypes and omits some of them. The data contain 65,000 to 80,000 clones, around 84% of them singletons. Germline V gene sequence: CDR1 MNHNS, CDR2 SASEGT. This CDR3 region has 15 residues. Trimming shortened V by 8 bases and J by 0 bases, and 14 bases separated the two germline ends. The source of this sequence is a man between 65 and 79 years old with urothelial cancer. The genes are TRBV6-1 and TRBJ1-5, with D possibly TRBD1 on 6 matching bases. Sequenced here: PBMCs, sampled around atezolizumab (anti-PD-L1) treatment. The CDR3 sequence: CASFQGFVSNQPQHF. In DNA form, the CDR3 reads TGTGCCAGCTTTCAGGGGTTCGTTAGCAATCAGCCCCAGCATTTT.